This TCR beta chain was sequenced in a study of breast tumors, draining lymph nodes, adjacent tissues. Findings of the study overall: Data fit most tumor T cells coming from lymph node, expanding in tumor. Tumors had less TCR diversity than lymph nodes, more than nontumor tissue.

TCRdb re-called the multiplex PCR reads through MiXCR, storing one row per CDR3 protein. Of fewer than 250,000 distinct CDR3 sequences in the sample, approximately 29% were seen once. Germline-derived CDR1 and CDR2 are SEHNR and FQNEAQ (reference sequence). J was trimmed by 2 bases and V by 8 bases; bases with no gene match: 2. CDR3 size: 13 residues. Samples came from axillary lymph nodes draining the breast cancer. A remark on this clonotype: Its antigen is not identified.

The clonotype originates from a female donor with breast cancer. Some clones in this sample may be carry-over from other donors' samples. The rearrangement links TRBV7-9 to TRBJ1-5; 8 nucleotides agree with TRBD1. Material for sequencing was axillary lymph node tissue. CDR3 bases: TGTGCCAGCGCGGACAGGGGCAATCAGCCCCAGCATTTT. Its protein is CASADRGNQPQHF.